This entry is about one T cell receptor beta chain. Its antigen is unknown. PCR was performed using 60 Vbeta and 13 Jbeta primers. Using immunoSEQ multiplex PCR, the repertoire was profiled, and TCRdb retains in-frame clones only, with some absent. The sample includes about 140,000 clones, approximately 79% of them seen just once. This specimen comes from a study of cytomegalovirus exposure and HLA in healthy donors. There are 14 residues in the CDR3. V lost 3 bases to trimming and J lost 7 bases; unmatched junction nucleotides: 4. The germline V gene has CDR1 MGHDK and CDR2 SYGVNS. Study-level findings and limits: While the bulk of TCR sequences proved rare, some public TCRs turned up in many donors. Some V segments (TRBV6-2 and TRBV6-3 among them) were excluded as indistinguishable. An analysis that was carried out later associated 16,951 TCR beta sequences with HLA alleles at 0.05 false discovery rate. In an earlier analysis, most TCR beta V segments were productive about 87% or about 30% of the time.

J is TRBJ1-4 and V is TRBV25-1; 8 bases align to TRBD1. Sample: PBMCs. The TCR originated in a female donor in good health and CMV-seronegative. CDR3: CASSDDRGSEKLFF. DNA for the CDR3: TGTGCCAGCAGTGACGACAGGGGAAGTGAAAAACTGTTTTTT.